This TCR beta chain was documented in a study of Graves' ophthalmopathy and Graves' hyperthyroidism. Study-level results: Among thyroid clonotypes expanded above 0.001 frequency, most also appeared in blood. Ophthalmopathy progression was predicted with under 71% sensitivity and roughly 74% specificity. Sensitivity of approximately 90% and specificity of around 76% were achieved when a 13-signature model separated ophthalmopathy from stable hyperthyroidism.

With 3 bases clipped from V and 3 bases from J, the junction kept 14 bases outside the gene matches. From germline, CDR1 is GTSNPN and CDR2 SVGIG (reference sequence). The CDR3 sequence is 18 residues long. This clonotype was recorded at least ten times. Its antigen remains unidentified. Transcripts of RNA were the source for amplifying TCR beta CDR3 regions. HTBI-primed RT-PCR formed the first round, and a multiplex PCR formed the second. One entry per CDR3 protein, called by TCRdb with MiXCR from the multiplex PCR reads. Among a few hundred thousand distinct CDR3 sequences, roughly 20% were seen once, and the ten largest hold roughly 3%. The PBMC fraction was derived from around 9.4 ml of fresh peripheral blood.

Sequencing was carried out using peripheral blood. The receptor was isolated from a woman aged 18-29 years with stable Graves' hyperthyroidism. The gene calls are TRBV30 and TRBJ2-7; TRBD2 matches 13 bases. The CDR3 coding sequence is TGTGCCTGGAGGGTCGAAGGACTAGCGGGAGTCTTCTGCTACGAGCAGTACTTC. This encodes CAWRVEGLAGVFCYEQYF.